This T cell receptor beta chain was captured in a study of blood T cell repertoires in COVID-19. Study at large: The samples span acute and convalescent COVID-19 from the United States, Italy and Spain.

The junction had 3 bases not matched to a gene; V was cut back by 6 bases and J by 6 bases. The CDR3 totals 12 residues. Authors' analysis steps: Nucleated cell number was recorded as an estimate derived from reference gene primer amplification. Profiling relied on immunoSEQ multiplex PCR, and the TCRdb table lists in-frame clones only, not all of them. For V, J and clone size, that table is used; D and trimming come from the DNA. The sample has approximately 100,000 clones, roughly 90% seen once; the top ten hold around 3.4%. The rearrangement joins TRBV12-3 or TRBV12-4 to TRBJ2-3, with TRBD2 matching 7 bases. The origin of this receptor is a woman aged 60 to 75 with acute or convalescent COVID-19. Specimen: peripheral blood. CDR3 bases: TGTGCCAGCAGGCGGGAGACGGATACGCAGTATTTT. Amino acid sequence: CASRRETDTQYF.